A single sample is the source of the 27 T cell receptor beta chains below, sequenced in a study of T cells in Graves' hyperthyroidism and ophthalmopathy. It was RNA transcripts that yielded the amplified TCR beta CDR3 regions. TCR CDR3 regions were first amplified by RT-PCR with HTBI primers. TCRdb reanalysed the multiplex PCR reads using MiXCR and keeps one entry per CDR3 protein. Of hundreds of thousands of distinct CDR3 sequences listed, over 40% are singletons. The sample consisted of peripheral blood or thyroid tissue (not recorded which). The receptors shown here come from an adult man with Graves' disease, either hyperthyroidism or ophthalmopathy (not recorded which).

V gene TRBV9 combines with J gene TRBJ2-5, with TRBD1 identical over 7 bases. This CDR3 is built from 14 residues. Germline V gene sequence: CDR1 SGDLS, CDR2 YYNGEE. J lost 5 bases, V lost 5 bases, and 9 bases had no gene match. CDR3 in DNA: TGTGCCAGCAGTTTAAGACAGGGTCCCGAGACCCAGTACTTC. Its protein is CASSLRQGPETQYF.

As for this clonotype: This sequence may be a read error, since a much larger clone differs from it by one base. The J gene is TRBJ1-4, the V gene TRBV9; maybe TRBD1 (5 bases). The CDR3 is made up of 15 amino acids. Germline V gene data show CDR1 as SGDLS and CDR2 as YYNGEE. V lost 3 bases and J lost 5, with 14 bases in between. CDR3 region: CASSGRGWGNEKLFF. The CDR3 DNA follows: TGTGCCAGCAGCGGGCGGGGTTGGGGGAATGAAAAACTGTTTTTT. The full variable domain, in which reference TRBV9 and TRBJ1-4 provide the parts outside the CDR3, is DSGVTQTPKHLITATGQRVTLRCSPRSGDLSVYWYQQSLDQGLQFLIQYYNGEERAKGNILERFSAQQFPDLHSELNLSSLELGDSALYFCASSGRGWGNEKLFFGSGTQLSVL.

This clonotype is a singleton in its sample. One end of the junction varies from germline; a read error may be responsible. The chain carries TRBV7-7 and TRBJ2-7; D may be TRBD1 (5 bases). The end of the DNA fits TRBJ2-5 better, so the J call may be wrong. Per germline, CDR1 SSHAT and CDR2 FNYEAQ (reference sequence). This CDR3 comprises 15 residues. The CDR3 nucleotides are TGTGCTAGCAGCTTAGAGTCCAGGGCCTCAGAGACCCAGTACTTC. Protein: CASSLESRASETQYF.

This rearrangement joins TRBV20-1 to TRBJ2-7; D ambiguous. Looked up from germline, CDR1 is DFQATT and CDR2 is SNEGSKA (reference sequence). Trimming pared 4 bases from V and 6 bases from J, leaving 7 bases between. CDR3 length: 10 residues. CDR3 coding DNA: TGCAGTGCTACGCACTCCGAGCAGTACTTC. Its protein is CSATHSEQYF.

This clonotype was observed a handful of times. The chain has TRBV6-6 and TRBJ2-2; tentatively, D is TRBD1 or TRBD2 (5 bases each). V was clipped by 5 bases and J by 5 bases, with 12 bases between them. The CDR3 spans 14 residues. The germline gives CDR1 MNHNY, CDR2 SVGAGI (reference sequence). CDR3 loop: CASSVQGRTGELFF. In nucleotides, the CDR3 is TGTGCCAGCAGTGTTCAGGGACGGACCGGGGAGCTGTTTTTT.

Ten or more counts support this clonotype. The chain has TRBV10-3 and TRBJ2-2, with D possibly TRBD1 on 6 matching bases. The V and J ends lost 10 bases and 4 bases respectively, with 16 bases between them. The germline gives CDR1 ENHRY, CDR2 SYGVKD. The CDR3 is made up of 14 amino acids. The DNA of the CDR3 is TGTGCCACCAAACAGGGAAGGGGCACCGGGGAGCTGTTTTTT. It encodes CATKQGRGTGELFF.

About this clonotype itself: In this CDR3 the conserved last residue, phenylalanine or tryptophan, is missing, so a read error is likely. No DNA is shown, since the ends of the CDR3 on it are uncertain; the CDR3 is the one TCRdb lists. This CDR3 is CATSRVAMGLA. The genes are TRBV15 and TRBJ2-2; the table names TRBD2, a call not compared with the DNA. 11 amino acids form the CDR3, both terminal residues included. Germline lookup yields CDR1 LNHNV and CDR2 YYDKDF (reference sequence).

This clonotype was seen repeatedly, ten times or more. The chain has TRBV12-3 or TRBV12-4 and TRBJ1-5; D remains unclear. The CDR3 contains 12 residues. Deletions cut 5 bases from V and 1 base from J, with 3 bases between. This CDR3 reads CASSESNQPQHF. DNA of the CDR3: TGTGCCAGCAGTGAAAGCAATCAGCCCCAGCATTTT.

J is TRBJ2-5 and V is TRBV7-8; 8 bases are shared with TRBD1. The germline V gene has CDR1 SGHVS and CDR2 FQNEAQ. The CDR3 spans 15 residues. The V gene end was trimmed by 10 bases and the J gene end by 9 bases; junction bases not matched to a gene: 19. Here the CDR3 reads CATSDPGQGTQPQYF. Here the CDR3 DNA reads TGTGCCACCAGTGACCCCGGACAGGGCACACAGCCCCAGTACTTC.

About this clonotype: Germline and junction disagree at one end, which may indicate a read error. This rearrangement joins TRBV20-1 to TRBJ2-7; D tentatively fits TRBD1 or TRBD2 (5 bases each). Germline V CDR1 and CDR2: DFQATT, SNEGSKA (reference sequence). The CDR3 loop spans 14 amino acids. CDR3 sequence reads: CSAGDSGTEYEQYF. Written as DNA, the CDR3 is TGCAGTGCTGGAGATTCCGGGACGGAGTACGAGCAGTACTTC.

The rearrangement uses TRBV10-3 and TRBJ1-5; the match to TRBD1 covers 8 bases. Losses at the gene ends were 6 bases for V and 5 bases for J; bases not matched to a gene: 3. CDR1 and CDR2 from the germline V gene are ENHRY and SYGVKD. CDR3 length equals 13 residues. CDR3 coding DNA: TGTGCCATCAGGGAGACAGGGGATCAGCCCCAGCATTTT. Translating it yields CAIRETGDQPQHF.

The rearrangement uses TRBV6-2 or TRBV6-3 and TRBJ1-6, with 9 bases aligning to TRBD1. Trimming took 2 bases from V and 10 from J; bases not matched to a gene: 3. The CDR3 sequence is 14 residues long. CDR1 and CDR2 from the germline V gene are MNHEY and SVGEGT. CDR3 region: CASSYGTGSSPLHF. The DNA for the CDR3 is TGTGCCAGCAGTTACGGGACAGGGAGCTCACCCCTCCACTTT.

Many counts were recorded for this clonotype. The chain carries TRBV10-3 and TRBJ1-4; tentatively, D is TRBD1 (5 bases). The CDR3 length is 16 residues. Looked up from germline, CDR1 is ENHRY and CDR2 is SYGVKD. V was trimmed by 0 bases and J by 3 bases, leaving 11 bases between them. The CDR3 loop reads CAISESKGTANEKLFF. The CDR3 nucleotides read TGTGCCATCAGTGAGTCGAAGGGGACGGCTAATGAAAAACTGTTTTTT.

This clonotype was counted many times. The chain employs TRBV7-9 and TRBJ1-5, with D perhaps TRBD1 (6 bases). V lost 5 bases to trimming and J lost 3 bases, with 14 bases between them. From germline, CDR1 is SEHNR and CDR2 FQNEAQ (reference sequence). The CDR3 length is 15 residues. The CDR3 region is CASSPGLGANQPQHF. The CDR3 DNA is TGTGCCAGCAGCCCCGGACTGGGGGCCAATCAGCCCCAGCATTTT. The full variable domain, completed using reference TRBV7-9 and TRBJ1-5, is DTGVSQNPRHKITKRGQNVTFRCDPISEHNRLYWYRQTLGQGPEFLTYFQNEAQLEKSRLLSDRFSAERPKGSFSTLEIQRTEQGDSAMYLCASSPGLGANQPQHFGDGTRLSIL.

CDR3 region: CASSRDVGQQYF. The CDR3 DNA is TGTGCCAGCAGCCGGGACGTTGGCCAGCAGTACTTC. The rearrangement links TRBV7-2 to TRBJ2-7; D may correspond to TRBD1 or TRBD2 (5 bases each). V was trimmed by 5 bases and J by 8 bases, leaving 13 bases between them. Per the germline V gene, CDR1 is SGHTA and CDR2 is FQGNSA. CDR3 size: 12 residues.

This sequence joins TRBV2 and TRBJ1-2, with D tentatively TRBD1 (6 bases). Trimming took off 7 bases at V and 4 bases at J, with 13 bases between the two ends. CDR1 SNHLY and CDR2 FYNNEI come from the germline V gene. The length of the CDR3 is 13 residues. CDR3 sequence (DNA): TGTGCCAGCAAGGGCAGGGGAGGCTATGGCTACACCTTC. Encoded protein: CASKGRGGYGYTF.

Here the CDR3 reads CASSLVDSYGYTF. CDR3 DNA sequence: TGTGCCAGCAGCTTGGTGGACAGCTATGGCTACACCTTC. V and J are TRBV5-8 and TRBJ1-2; D is perhaps TRBD1 (6 bases). Germline V lookup: CDR1 SGHTS, CDR2 YDEGEE. This CDR3 spans 13 amino acids. V was shortened by 0 bases and J by 4 bases, with 7 bases between the two germline ends.

To note about this clonotype: This may come from a read error, since a much larger clone is one base off. The CDR3 DNA follows: TGCGCCAGCAACCAGGGGGCTGAGTCACCCCTCCACTTT. It encodes CASNQGAESPLHF. V usage is TRBV10-1 and J usage is TRBJ1-6; 8 nucleotides agree with TRBD1. Germline CDR1 reads WNHNN; CDR2 reads SYGVQD (reference sequence). The CDR3 is 13 amino acids. Germline trimming cut 7 bases from V and 10 bases from J; bases unmatched to any gene: 6.

V is TRBV7-2 and J is TRBJ1-1; TRBD1 might be the D (6 bases). From germline, CDR1 is SGHTA and CDR2 FQGNSA. The CDR3 is made up of 14 amino acids. Between the trimmed V and J ends, which lost 10 bases and 2 bases, there was a span of 17 bases. The CDR3 sequence is CATSRETGNTEAFF. CDR3 nucleotide sequence: TGTGCCACCAGTAGAGAGACAGGTAACACTGAAGCTTTCTTT.

Concerning this clonotype: A much larger clone lies one base from this, so it may be a read error. The genes are TRBV7-9 and TRBJ1-4; D is uncertain. The CDR3 length is 14 residues. From germline, CDR1 is SEHNR and CDR2 FQNEAQ (reference sequence). Trimming took off 5 bases at V and 8 bases at J, with 15 bases between the two ends. The CDR3 sequence is CASSTDLGWEKLFF. The CDR3 DNA reads as TGTGCCAGCAGCACGGATCTAGGCTGGGAAAAACTGTTTTTT.

This clonotype was found a few times. The J gene is TRBJ2-7, the V gene TRBV20-1; 7 bases align to TRBD2. V lost 5 bases and J lost 3; bases outside the gene matches: 13. The CDR3 extends over 15 amino acids. In germline, CDR1 is DFQATT, CDR2 SNEGSKA (reference sequence). CDR3 DNA: TGCAGTGCTTCTCCTTTGCGGGAGAGGAACTACGAGCAGTACTTC. This codes for CSASPLRERNYEQYF.

This clonotype was recorded only once. This could be a read error, since a much larger clone is one nucleotide away. The chain joins TRBV7-8 to TRBJ2-7; tentative D call: TRBD2 (6 bases). Germline V gene data show CDR1 as SGHVS and CDR2 as FQNEAQ. There are 16 residues in the CDR3. Trimming removed 1 base at V and 3 bases at J, with 16 bases between. CDR3 amino acids: CASSLGQTGVNYEQYF. The CDR3 DNA sequence: TGTGCCAGCAGCTTAGGGCAAACGGGGGTCAACTACGAGCAGTACTTC.

This chain joins TRBV12-3 or TRBV12-4 and TRBJ1-4; D call uncertain. The CDR3 has 14 residues. Trimming shortened V by 7 bases and J by 3 bases, and 12 bases separated the two germline ends. As DNA, the CDR3 is TGTGCCAGCACCCAACAGTTAGCTAATGAAAAACTGTTTTTT. Its translation: CASTQQLANEKLFF.

This clonotype was detected a few times. Germline and junction disagree at one end, which may indicate a read error. The rearrangement uses TRBV10-3 and TRBJ2-5; TRBD2 matches at 14 bases. This CDR3 has 18 residues. Looked up from germline, CDR1 is ENHRY and CDR2 is SYGVKD. The CDR3 region is CASSTPPGTSGRGETQYF. The DNA of the CDR3 is TGTGCCAGCAGTACTCCTCCCGGGACTAGCGGGAGAGGAGAGACCCAGTACTTC.

V gene TRBV20-1 combines with J gene TRBJ2-7; TRBD2 agrees at 16 bases. After removal of 4 bases from V and 2 bases from J, the junction contained 5 bases not matched to a gene. The germline CDR1 and CDR2 sequences are DFQATT and SNEGSKA (reference sequence). There are 16 residues in the CDR3. In DNA, the CDR3 is TGCAGTGCTACACGCGGGACTAGCGGGAGGGCCTACGAGCAGTACTTC. The encoded protein is CSATRGTSGRAYEQYF.

This chain connects TRBV20-1 to TRBJ1-2; D might be TRBD1 (6 bases). Trimming pared 6 bases from V and 3 bases from J, leaving 14 bases between. The CDR3 has 13 residues. Germline-derived CDR1 and CDR2 are DFQATT and SNEGSKA (reference sequence). In DNA, the CDR3 is TGCAGTGCCATCGGAGGGGGGGACTATGGCTACACCTTC. It encodes CSAIGGGDYGYTF.

This clonotype came up a few times. The gene calls are TRBV4-2 and TRBJ1-1; D is unresolved. The CDR3 spans 15 residues. Germline CDR1 LGHNA, CDR2 YNFKEQ. Between the trimmed V and J ends, which lost 0 bases and 0 bases, there was a span of 8 bases. CDR3 coding DNA: TGTGCCAGCAGCCAAGATTGGGCCGTGAACACTGAAGCTTTCTTT. It is translated as CASSQDWAVNTEAFF.